This TCR beta chain emerged from a study of T cells after somatic rescue of genetic block. Looked up from germline, CDR1 is MDHEN and CDR2 is SYDVKM. Trimming shortened V by 4 bases and J by 9 bases, and 12 bases separated the two germline ends. The length of the CDR3 is 12 residues. The table came from immunoSEQ multiplex PCR; TCRdb's copy has only in-frame clones and leaves some out. Of 65,000 to 70,000 clones listed, about 92% were seen once; the top ten hold around 2.8%. Sequencing was performed on peripheral blood mononuclear cells (PBMCs). This TCR was sampled from a man in his forties. The J gene is TRBJ1-1, the V gene TRBV28; a possible D gene is TRBD1 (5 bases). The CDR3 reads CASSSTGDQAFF. The CDR3 nucleotides are TGTGCCAGCAGTTCAACCGGGGACCAAGCTTTCTTT.